This TCR beta chain is from a study of STAT5B mutations in CD4+ large granular lymphocyte leukemia. Turning to the study itself: Among healthy donors, a particular HLA allele went with more CDR3 'QG' motifs.

Whole-study results and caveats: The CD4+ versus CD8+ T-LGLL clonality difference may reflect limited sample size.

Control samples were healthy donors' buffy coats. On this clone itself: Its antigen is not identified.

Sequencing was performed with immunoSEQ multiplex PCR; in TCRdb, only in-frame clones are kept and a portion is missing. In the table there are approximately 21,000 clones, 78% of which are singletons. The CDR3 totals 13 residues. V lost 5 bases and J lost 0, with 8 bases in between. The germline gives CDR1 SQVTM, CDR2 ANQGSEA. The chain carries TRBV29-1 and TRBJ1-3; D not certain. Sample: CD4+ T cells from blood buffy coats. This sequence was found in a human donor in good health. CDR3 nucleotide sequence: TGCAGCGTTTATTTGAACTCTGGAAACACCATATATTTT. Translating it yields CSVYLNSGNTIYF. Based on the CDR3 plus reference TRBV29-1 and TRBJ1-3, the full variable domain is SAVISQKPSRDICQRGTSLTIQCQVDSQVTMMFWYRQQPGQSLTLIATANQGSEATYESGFVIDKFPISRPNLTFSTLTVSNMSPEDSSIYLCSVYLNSGNTIYFGEGSWLTVV.